The 11 T cell receptor beta chains below were found in one sample sequenced in a study of a mutant IDH1 vaccine in newly diagnosed glioma. Using immunoSEQ multiplex PCR, the repertoire was profiled, and TCRdb retains in-frame clones only, with some absent. The sample consists of roughly 38,000 clones, about 75% of them appearing once. Time point: week 23, last vaccination. One vaccine dose held 300 ug of mutant IDH1 20-mer peptide and came with topical imiquimod. These receptors have no known antigen. Sample: PBMCs, taken from a glioma patient whose treatment included an IDH1 peptide vaccine. Every receptor here comes from a man between 50 and 59 years old with glioma.

This clone has a handful of counts. The V and J genes are TRBV6-5 and TRBJ1-3; D remains unclear. The V and J ends lost 2 bases and 7 bases respectively, with 15 bases between them. The germline V gene has CDR1 MNHEY and CDR2 SVGAGI. This CDR3 region has 15 residues. The chain's CDR3 is CASSYAAGPGNTIYF. The CDR3 region has the DNA TGTGCCAGCAGTTACGCGGCAGGTCCCGGGAACACCATATATTTT.

V is TRBV5-1 and J is TRBJ1-6; unclear D gene. CDR3 length: 15 residues. Deletions cut 4 bases from V and 9 bases from J, with 17 bases between. Germline loops: CDR1 SGHRS, CDR2 YFSETQ. The CDR3 reads CASSPTSSGSSPLHF. CDR3 in DNA: TGCGCCAGCAGCCCGACCTCGAGCGGGAGTTCACCCCTCCACTTT.

The gene calls are TRBV14 and TRBJ1-3; D not resolved. The V gene lost 4 bases and the J gene lost 4 bases, with 8 bases spanning the gap. This CDR3 has 13 amino acids. Germline assignment: CDR1 SGHDN and CDR2 FVKESK. The CDR3 sequence: CASSPTRGNTIYF. The CDR3 DNA sequence: TGTGCCAGCAGCCCGACCCGCGGAAACACCATATATTTT.

This chain joins TRBV5-1 and TRBJ2-2; a weak D match, TRBD1 (5 bases). Germline V gives CDR1 SGHRS, CDR2 YFSETQ. Trimming removed 1 base at V and 3 bases at J, with 13 bases between. This CDR3 has 16 residues. CDR3 DNA: TGCGCCAGCAGCTTGTTCGGCAGGGCAGACACCGGGGAGCTGTTTTTT. Translation gives CASSLFGRADTGELFF.

The V gene is TRBV5-5, the J gene TRBJ1-1; perhaps TRBD1 as D (5 bases). Trimming pared 5 bases from V and 1 base from J, leaving 9 bases between. The CDR3 has 13 residues. Germline CDR1 SGHKS, CDR2 YYEKEE (reference sequence). The CDR3 is CASSLGGNTEAFF. CDR3 nucleotide sequence: TGTGCCAGCAGTCTGGGGGGGAACACTGAAGCTTTCTTT. Supplemented by reference TRBV5-5 and TRBJ1-1, the full variable domain reads DAGVTQSPTHLIKTRGQQVTLRCSPISGHKSVSWYQQVLGQGPQFIFQYYEKEERGRGNFPDRFSARQFPNYSSELNVNALLLGDSALYLCASSLGGNTEAFFGQGTRLTVV.

The V gene is TRBV9, the J gene TRBJ2-2; TRBD2 agrees at 12 bases. V gave up 2 bases and J gave up 5 bases; unmatched junction bases: 10. CDR1 is SGDLS, CDR2 YYNGEE, per germline. CDR3 length equals 18 residues. Written as DNA, the CDR3 is TGTGCCAGCAGCGTCTTACCTAGCGGGGGGGCCAGGACCGGGGAGCTGTTTTTT. It is translated as CASSVLPSGGARTGELFF.

The chain employs TRBV9 and TRBJ1-4, with a tentative D call TRBD1 (6 bases). The CDR3 is 16 amino acids. CDR1 and CDR2 from the germline V gene are SGDLS and YYNGEE. The V gene lost 0 bases and the J gene lost 6 bases, with 15 bases spanning the gap. CDR3 nucleotides: TGTGCCAGCAGCGTAGCTTCTGGCAGGGGCGATGAAAAACTGTTTTTT. It specifies CASSVASGRGDEKLFF. The full variable domain, with the rest looked up from reference TRBV9 and TRBJ1-4, is DSGVTQTPKHLITATGQRVTLRCSPRSGDLSVYWYQQSLDQGLQFLIQYYNGEERAKGNILERFSAQQFPDLHSELNLSSLELGDSALYFCASSVASGRGDEKLFFGSGTQLSVL.

As DNA, the CDR3 is TGCAGCGTTGACTCTTGTCACAATGAGCAGTTCTTC. This codes for CSVDSCHNEQFF. J is TRBJ2-1 and V is TRBV29-1; D unresolved. V gave up 3 bases and J gave up 5 bases, with 8 bases separating them. This CDR3 has 12 residues. The V gene's germline CDR1 is SQVTM and CDR2 ANQGSEA.

The V and J genes are TRBV7-9 and TRBJ1-2; a weak D match, TRBD1 (5 bases). V gave up 1 base and J gave up 0 bases, with 9 bases separating them. Germline V CDR1 and CDR2: SEHNR, FQNEAQ (reference sequence). The CDR3 sequence is 15 residues long. CDR3 residues: CASSLDQGANYGYTF. CDR3 coding DNA: TGTGCCAGCAGCTTAGATCAGGGAGCTAACTATGGCTACACCTTC.

In DNA, the CDR3 is TGCGCCAGCAGCCCTCTAAGCGGGGGGGCCGATGAGCAGTTCTTC. It codes for CASSPLSGGADEQFF. The J gene is TRBJ2-1, the V gene TRBV4-1; 10 positions match TRBD2. This CDR3 is 15 amino acids long. Germline CDR1 reads MGHRA; CDR2 reads YSYEKL. Losses at the gene ends were 4 bases for V and 8 bases for J; bases not matched to a gene: 8.

The J gene is TRBJ2-3, the V gene TRBV4-1, with a weak D call TRBD1 (6 bases). V gave up 1 base and J gave up 14 bases, with 19 bases separating them. The CDR3 spans 14 residues. CDR1 and CDR2 (germline): MGHRA, YSYEKL. The CDR3 loop reads CASSQVPTGARGYF. The CDR3 DNA is TGCGCCAGCAGCCAAGTACCCACAGGAGCCAGGGGGTATTTT.